This T cell receptor (beta chain) derives from a study of blood T cell repertoires in COVID-19. Study background: The study drew acute and convalescent COVID-19 samples from the United States, Italy and Spain. PBMCs, B-cell-depleted T cells, or T cells provided the cDNA or gDNA that made up the material.

This CDR3 contains 16 residues. Per germline, CDR1 KGHSH and CDR2 LQKENI. V lost 6 bases to trimming and J lost 2 bases, with 20 bases between them. In the authors' methods: Amplified reference gene primers provided the basis for estimating nucleated cell counts. Data came from immunoSEQ multiplex PCR; TCRdb stores just in-frame clones and leaves some out. That table supplies the V and J calls and clone size; D and trimming were determined from the DNA. The table includes about 250,000 clones, approximately 82% detected once. What was sequenced was peripheral blood. The sequence was obtained from a man at least 80 years old with acute or convalescent COVID-19. The V gene is TRBV18, the J gene TRBJ2-7; maybe TRBD1 (7 bases). The CDR3 region has the DNA TGTGCCAGCTCGCGGGATCACACCGGGACAGCCTACGAGCAGTACTTC. It yields the protein CASSRDHTGTAYEQYF. Using reference TRBV18 and TRBJ2-7 for the parts outside the CDR3, the full variable domain is NAGVMQNPRHLVRRRGQEARLRCSPMKGHSHVYWYRQLPEEGLKFMVYLQKENIIDESGMPKERFSAEFPKEGPSILRIQQVVRGDSAAYFCASSRDHTGTAYEQYFGPGTRLTVT.